These 28 T cell receptor beta chains were sequenced from one sample in a study of blood T cell repertoires in COVID-19. The table came from immunoSEQ multiplex PCR; TCRdb's copy has only in-frame clones and leaves some out. This table has about 78,000 clones, about 93% appearing once. The sequencing sample was made of peripheral blood. These receptor sequences come from a woman older than 75 with acute or convalescent COVID-19.

There are a few counts of this clone. J is TRBJ2-6 and V is TRBV11-1; the D gene is possibly TRBD2 (5 bases). Germline values: CDR1 SGHAT, CDR2 FQDESV (reference sequence). The CDR3 is 13 residues long. The V and J ends lost 5 bases and 3 bases respectively, with 5 bases between them. The CDR3 loop reads CASSEGGANVLTF. CDR3 in DNA: TGTGCCAGCAGCGAGGGTGGGGCCAACGTCCTGACTTTC. The full variable domain, in which reference TRBV11-1 and TRBJ2-6 provide the parts outside the CDR3, is EAEVAQSPRYKITEKSQAVAFWCDPISGHATLYWYRQILGQGPELLVQFQDESVVDDSQLPKDRFSAERLKGVDSTLKIQPAELGDSAMYLCASSEGGANVLTFGAGSRLTVL.

This chain links TRBV19 with TRBJ1-5, with 7 bases aligning to TRBD1. The trim removed 3 bases at V and 0 bases at J, leaving 17 bases unmatched. CDR1 and CDR2 from the germline V gene are LNHDA and SQIVND (reference sequence). The CDR3 consists of 20 residues. CDR3 bases: TGTGCCAGTAGTATCCCCCTCACCCGGGACAGCTCTCTTAGCAATCAGCCCCAGCATTTT. Its translation: CASSIPLTRDSSLSNQPQHF.

The chain carries TRBV9 and TRBJ2-1, with D maybe TRBD2 (6 bases). The CDR3 consists of 17 residues. Looked up from germline, CDR1 is SGDLS and CDR2 is YYNGEE. Trimming pared 2 bases from V and 2 bases from J, leaving 17 bases between. In DNA form, the CDR3 reads TGTGCCAGCAGCGTGGGGCACAGTGGGGGGACCTACAATGAGCAGTTCTTC. The encoded protein is CASSVGHSGGTYNEQFF. Complete variable domain (other parts from reference TRBV9 and TRBJ2-1): DSGVTQTPKHLITATGQRVTLRCSPRSGDLSVYWYQQSLDQGLQFLIQYYNGEERAKGNILERFSAQQFPDLHSELNLSSLELGDSALYFCASSVGHSGGTYNEQFFGPGTRLTVL.

This chain joins TRBV18 and TRBJ2-7, with 8 bases lining up with TRBD1. The CDR3 totals 13 residues. After removal of 8 bases from V and 4 bases from J, the junction contained 7 bases not matched to a gene. Germline lookup yields CDR1 KGHSH and CDR2 LQKENI. CDR3 nucleotides: TGTGCCAGCACTCAGGGGGCGAGGTACGAGCAGTACTTC. This sequence encodes CASTQGARYEQYF.

The genes are TRBV20-1 and TRBJ2-5, with a weak D call TRBD1 (7 bases). The CDR3 is 14 residues long. The ends were cut back, 3 bases at V and 1 base at J, with 12 bases in the middle. Per the germline V gene, CDR1 is DFQATT and CDR2 is SNEGSKA (reference sequence). CDR3 sequence (DNA): TGCAGTGCTAGTGGGGGGACAGTCCAAGAGACCCAGTACTTC. Translating gives CSASGGTVQETQYF.

This rearrangement joins TRBV5-1 to TRBJ2-7; TRBD2 matches at 12 bases. The CDR3 runs 15 residues. Germline V gene sequence: CDR1 SGHRS, CDR2 YFSETQ. Trimming removed 3 bases from V and 2 bases from J; junction bases left unmatched: 3. CDR3 sequence reads: CASSWGLAGTYEQYF. The DNA for the CDR3 is TGCGCCAGCAGCTGGGGACTAGCGGGCACCTACGAGCAGTACTTC.

This chain connects TRBV3-1 (or the pseudogene TRBV3-2) to TRBJ2-1; 8 nucleotides match TRBD1. J was trimmed by 7 bases and V by 3 bases; bases with no gene match: 11. CDR3 size: 16 residues. CDR1 is LGHDT, CDR2 YNNKEL, per germline (reference sequence). Here the CDR3 DNA reads TGTGCCAGCAGCCAGCTTACCGGGACAGGCGTTAATGAGCAGTTCTTC. It codes for CASSQLTGTGVNEQFF.

The chain couples TRBV18 to TRBJ2-7, with D tentatively TRBD1 (5 bases). This CDR3 has 12 amino acids. Between the trimmed V and J ends, which lost 3 bases and 6 bases, there was a span of 9 bases. CDR1 KGHSH and CDR2 LQKENI come from the germline V gene. This CDR3 is CASSPDITEQYF. The DNA for the CDR3 is TGTGCCAGCTCACCGGACATTACCGAGCAGTACTTC. Together with reference TRBV18 and TRBJ2-7, the CDR3 gives the full variable domain: NAGVMQNPRHLVRRRGQEARLRCSPMKGHSHVYWYRQLPEEGLKFMVYLQKENIIDESGMPKERFSAEFPKEGPSILRIQQVVRGDSAAYFCASSPDITEQYFGPGTRLTVT.

This clone was detected once. The J gene is TRBJ1-1, the V gene TRBV18; possible D gene TRBD1, 6 bases. The V gene's germline CDR1 is KGHSH and CDR2 LQKENI. The CDR3 covers 16 residues. Trimming left V 4 bases short and J 4 bases short, with 19 bases between. Here the CDR3 reads CASSLNRGGEGTEAFF. DNA of the CDR3: TGTGCCAGCTCACTTAACAGAGGGGGGGAGGGCACTGAAGCTTTCTTT.

V usage is TRBV20-1 and J usage is TRBJ1-2; possible D gene TRBD1, 6 bases. Trimming took 3 bases from V and 4 from J, leaving 18 bases between them. Germline-derived CDR1 and CDR2 are DFQATT and SNEGSKA (reference sequence). The CDR3 consists of 15 residues. The CDR3 is CSASPPTGKPYGYTF. The CDR3 nucleotides are TGCAGTGCTAGTCCGCCCACAGGGAAACCCTATGGCTACACCTTC.

J is TRBJ2-2 and V is TRBV3-1 (or the pseudogene TRBV3-2); D gene ambiguous. The CDR3 is 12 amino acids. Trimming removed 5 bases from V and 5 bases from J, with 6 bases in between. Germline V gene data show CDR1 as LGHDT and CDR2 as YNNKEL (reference sequence). CDR3 bases: TGTGCCAGCAGCGGCCGAACCGGGGAGCTGTTTTTT. This sequence encodes CASSGRTGELFF.

This clone was picked up a small number of times. The chain has TRBV12-3 or TRBV12-4 and TRBJ1-5; 9 bases match TRBD1. The length of the CDR3 is 13 residues. Germline trimming cut 5 bases from V and 6 bases from J; bases unmatched to any gene: 2. The CDR3 region is CASSGQGSQPQHF. The CDR3 DNA reads as TGTGCCAGCAGTGGACAGGGGTCTCAGCCCCAGCATTTT.

This clone is a singleton in its sample. The V gene is TRBV27, the J gene TRBJ2-7; 8 bases line up with TRBD2. V shed 5 bases, J shed 2 bases, and the junction held 2 bases outside the gene matches. Per the germline V gene, CDR1 is MNHEY and CDR2 is SMNVEV (reference sequence). The CDR3 covers 13 residues. CDR3 DNA: TGTGCCAGCAGTACGCGGGAGGCCTACGAGCAGTACTTC. The encoded protein is CASSTREAYEQYF.

V and J are TRBV24-1 and TRBJ2-6; D gene ambiguous. The V and J ends lost 4 bases and 1 base respectively, with 10 bases between them. CDR3 size: 16 residues. CDR1 and CDR2 (germline): KGHDR, SFDVKD. Here the CDR3 DNA reads TGTGCCACCAGTGACCCCACTCTATCTGGGGCCAACGTCCTGACTTTC. Translated, it gives CATSDPTLSGANVLTF.

The chain links TRBV11-3 to TRBJ1-1; 8 bases fit TRBD1. CDR1 is SGHNT and CDR2 is YENEEA in the germline V gene. The V segment lost 1 base and the J segment 4 bases; nucleotides outside the gene matches: 2. The CDR3 consists of 14 residues. CDR3: CASSLGGQGTEAFF. CDR3 bases: TGTGCCAGCAGCTTAGGCGGACAGGGCACTGAAGCTTTCTTT.

The V gene is TRBV10-3, the J gene TRBJ2-7, with D possibly matching TRBD2 (6 bases). The CDR3 is 16 residues long. V was cut by 0 bases and J by 2 bases, with 14 bases left in between. Germline-derived CDR1 and CDR2 are ENHRY and SYGVKD. CDR3 bases: TGTGCCATCAGTGAGTCGACTGCGGGATCCACCTACGAGCAGTACTTC. This codes for CAISESTAGSTYEQYF.

The chain joins TRBV4-1 to TRBJ1-6; 9 bases match TRBD1. This CDR3 spans 17 amino acids. The V gene end was trimmed by 0 bases and the J gene end by 10 bases; junction bases not matched to a gene: 10. Per germline, CDR1 MGHRA and CDR2 YSYEKL. The CDR3, as DNA: TGCGCCAGCAGCCAAGAATATACGGGACAGGGACGCTCACCCCTCCACTTT. Its protein product is CASSQEYTGQGRSPLHF.

The chain uses TRBV29-1 and TRBJ2-1; 10 bases map to TRBD1. The CDR3 loop spans 14 amino acids. CDR1 SQVTM and CDR2 ANQGSEA come from the germline V gene. Trimming at V came to 2 bases and at J to 3 bases, leaving 1 base not matched to a gene. The CDR3 DNA follows: TGCAGCGTTGAAAGGGACAGGGGCTACAATGAGCAGTTCTTC. Translated, it gives CSVERDRGYNEQFF.

The chain is built from TRBV6-5 and TRBJ2-7; tentative D call: TRBD2 (6 bases). The CDR3 has 15 residues. Trimming cost V 6 bases and J 0 bases, with 15 bases left between them. Germline CDR1 MNHEY, CDR2 SVGAGI. In DNA, the CDR3 is TGTGCCAGCAGCCGCATCGGGACTTCCTCCTACGAGCAGTACTTC. Protein product: CASSRIGTSSYEQYF.

Here the CDR3 DNA reads TGTGCCAGCAGACAGGGGGGGGCCCAAGAGACCCAGTACTTC. This codes for CASRQGGAQETQYF. V usage is TRBV28 and J usage is TRBJ2-5; D may be TRBD1 (8 bases). Trimming stripped 6 bases from V and 1 base from J, with 12 bases between. The CDR3 covers 14 residues. Germline values: CDR1 MDHEN, CDR2 SYDVKM.

The V and J genes are TRBV5-6 and TRBJ2-2, with TRBD2 identical over 13 bases. V lost 4 bases to trimming and J lost 5 bases; unmatched junction nucleotides: 8. The CDR3 consists of 17 residues. Per the germline V gene, CDR1 is SGHDT and CDR2 is YYEEEE. This chain's CDR3 is CASSPLTSGRGTGELFF. CDR3 DNA sequence: TGTGCCAGCAGCCCCCTCACTAGCGGGAGGGGGACCGGGGAGCTGTTTTTT.

The V gene is TRBV19, the J gene TRBJ2-7; the D is unclear. The CDR3 loop spans 12 amino acids. Germline V gene lookup returns CDR1 LNHDA and CDR2 SQIVND (reference sequence). V was pared by 4 bases and J by 1 base, with 5 bases between. The CDR3 protein is CASSSDSYEQYF. CDR3 sequence (DNA): TGTGCCAGTAGTAGCGATTCCTACGAGCAGTACTTC.

This rearrangement joins TRBV11-2 to TRBJ2-7, with 7 positions matching TRBD1. Germline V gene lookup returns CDR1 SGHAT and CDR2 FQNNGV. The CDR3 spans 15 residues. The V segment lost 3 bases and the J segment 0 bases; nucleotides outside the gene matches: 5. The CDR3 loop is CASSFDRANSYEQYF. For the CDR3, the DNA is TGTGCCAGCAGCTTCGACAGGGCCAACTCCTACGAGCAGTACTTC.

In its sample, this clone was seen a few times. CDR3 nucleotides: TGTGCCACCACCATACACCCGAACACTGAAGCTTTCTTT. Translation gives CATTIHPNTEAFF. The chain joins TRBV15 to TRBJ1-1; D unclear. V dropped 7 bases and J dropped 1 base, with 10 bases sitting between them. The germline gives CDR1 LNHNV, CDR2 YYDKDF (reference sequence). The CDR3 loop spans 13 amino acids.

The J gene is TRBJ1-1, the V gene TRBV6-5, with a tentative D call TRBD1 (5 bases). Per the germline V gene, CDR1 is MNHEY and CDR2 is SVGAGI. The CDR3 has 14 residues. V dropped 4 bases and J dropped 3 bases, with 12 bases sitting between them. The CDR3 spells CASSSRPGDTEAFF. CDR3 DNA sequence: TGTGCCAGCAGTTCCCGACCGGGGGACACTGAAGCTTTCTTT.

This chain uses TRBV15 with TRBJ2-3; D may be TRBD1 (6 bases). The germline V and J ends were trimmed by 2 bases and 1 base, with 7 bases remaining between them. The CDR3 loop spans 14 amino acids. The germline CDR1 and CDR2 sequences are LNHNV and YYDKDF (reference sequence). The CDR3 DNA is TGTGCCACCAGCAGACGGACAGGCACAGATACGCAGTATTTT. Translated: CATSRRTGTDTQYF.

This clone came up once. V usage is TRBV11-3 and J usage is TRBJ2-3; TRBD2 agrees at 7 bases. V trimming: 3 bases; J trimming: 0 bases; junction bases outside the gene matches: 3. The CDR3 has 15 amino acids. Germline V gives CDR1 SGHNT, CDR2 YENEEA. CDR3 region: CASSFTSASTDTQYF. The CDR3 coding sequence is TGTGCCAGCAGCTTCACTAGCGCAAGCACAGATACGCAGTATTTT.

The DNA of the CDR3 is TGTGCCAGCAGGGGAATAGCGGGAGGCTACAATGAGCAGTTCTTC. Translated: CASRGIAGGYNEQFF. The chain is built from TRBV2 and TRBJ2-1; 10 positions match TRBD2. The CDR3 consists of 15 residues. Germline V gene sequence: CDR1 SNHLY, CDR2 FYNNEI. The junction had 5 bases not matched to a gene; V was cut back by 6 bases and J by 3 bases.